This section outlines one T cell receptor (beta chain) sequence together with its context. It was with 60 Vbeta and 13 Jbeta primers that the PCR ran. TCRdb's copy holds only in-frame clones and misses some; the assay was immunoSEQ multiplex PCR. The sample lists 85,000 to 90,000 clones, 85% seen once, with about 7.2% in the top ten. This specimen belongs to a study of cytomegalovirus exposure and HLA in healthy donors. The V gene's germline CDR1 is MNHEY and CDR2 SVGAGI. V shed 0 bases and J shed 2 bases, with 10 bases lying between them. The CDR3 is made up of 15 amino acids. V and J are TRBV6-5 and TRBJ2-5; D is unclear. This receptor was identified in a middle-aged man in good health and CMV-seropositive. The sequenced material came from PBMCs. CDR3 protein: CASSYSRWNQETQYF. The CDR3 DNA follows: TGTGCCAGCAGTTACTCGAGGTGGAATCAAGAGACCCAGTACTTC.